Shown below are 7 T cell receptor beta chains from a single sample sequenced in a study of Graves' ophthalmopathy and Graves' hyperthyroidism listed by TCRdb under 2018. The instrument was an Illumina HiSeq 2000. For repertoire sequencing, TCR beta CDR3 regions were amplified from RNA transcripts. A first-round RT-PCR used HTBI primers with the Qiagen OneStep RT-PCR kit, followed by a second-round multiplex PCR, size selection and purification. TCRdb reanalyzed the raw reads on its own, using fastp at Q25 for trimming and MiXCR for clone calling, and kept in-frame beta chains. Each record represents a unique CDR3 protein, reported with the most common genes and DNA among its rows. The sample profile shows roughly 220,000 distinct CDR3 sequences; about 47% of them were found once. In total, the top ten clones hold around 43% of the sample. Sequencing used peripheral blood. The receptors here all came from an adult man with Graves' ophthalmopathy.

This clonotype was seen a handful of times. DNA of the CDR3: TGTGCCACCAGCAGAGCCGGAGCGTACACCGGGGAGCTGTTTTTT. It specifies CATSRAGAYTGELFF. The chain is built from TRBV15 and TRBJ2-2, with D hard to call. V was clipped by 1 base and J by 3 bases, with 9 bases between them. The CDR3 contains 15 residues. Germline lookup yields CDR1 LNHNV and CDR2 YYDKDF (reference sequence).

Concerning this clonotype: One base away lies a much larger clone, so this may be a sequencing read error. The genes are TRBV10-3 and TRBJ1-2, with TRBD1 matching over 7 bases. The CDR3 totals 13 residues. Trimming removed 10 bases from V and 6 bases from J; junction bases left unmatched: 11. CDR1 and CDR2 from the germline V gene are ENHRY and SYGVKD. Here the CDR3 reads CASRVEGQNGYTF. The CDR3 nucleotides read TGTGCCAGCAGGGTAGAGGGACAGAATGGCTACACCTTC.

This clonotype came up many times. V and J are TRBV19 and TRBJ1-2, with D unresolved. The CDR3 runs to 17 residues. V shed 4 bases and J shed 4 bases, with 22 bases lying between them. Germline values: CDR1 LNHDA, CDR2 SQIVND (reference sequence). Written as DNA, the CDR3 is TGTGCCAGTAGTAGCGGCGTTGGAGGGCACGAAACCTATGGCTACACCTTC. It encodes CASSSGVGGHETYGYTF.

The CDR3 DNA reads TGCAGCGTCTTGGGGGTTCACTCTGGAAACACCATATATTTT. It encodes CSVLGVHSGNTIYF. The rearrangement joins TRBV29-1 to TRBJ1-3; D is possibly TRBD1 (5 bases). Trimming pared 6 bases from V and 0 bases from J, leaving 12 bases between. This CDR3 contains 14 residues. The germline V gene encodes CDR1 SQVTM and CDR2 ANQGSEA.

This CDR3 is CASRQLSQGPFYEQYF. The CDR3 coding sequence is TGTGCCAGCAGGCAATTGTCACAAGGCCCTTTCTACGAGCAGTACTTC. This chain uses TRBV10-3 with TRBJ2-7; D remains ambiguous. The ends were cut back, 10 bases at V and 3 bases at J, with 25 bases in the middle. Germline loops: CDR1 ENHRY, CDR2 SYGVKD. The length of the CDR3 is 16 residues.

V is TRBV9 and J is TRBJ2-7; 8 bases map to TRBD1. From germline, CDR1 is SGDLS and CDR2 YYNGEE. The CDR3 extends over 15 amino acids. Trimming at V came to 3 bases and at J to 2 bases, leaving 7 bases not matched to a gene. The CDR3 region is CASSASGTGTYEQYF. CDR3 coding DNA: TGTGCCAGCAGCGCCTCCGGGACAGGAACCTACGAGCAGTACTTC.

The rearrangement links TRBV7-6 to TRBJ2-5, with unresolved D. The germline gives CDR1 SGHVS, CDR2 FNYEAQ. The CDR3 length is 16 residues. V lost 7 bases, J lost 4 bases, and 22 bases lay in between. The CDR3 bases are TGTGCCAGCACCCCGTCAGGAATCCGGCGTGGAGAGACCCAGTACTTC. Its translation is CASTPSGIRRGETQYF.